This T cell receptor (beta chain) was retrieved from a study of early T cells in non-severe SARS-CoV-2 infection. Study summary: Unsorted whole-blood RNA was sequenced in bulk, leaving chains unpaired. Study conclusions and caveats: Matches to VDJdb favored anti-spike CD8 responses and missed private and CD4 specificities.

Notes on this clonotype: Antigen unknown.

The CDR3 consists of 11 residues. V was cut by 4 bases and J by 11 bases, with 11 bases left in between. Germline V lookup: CDR1 WNHNN, CDR2 SYGVQD (reference sequence). The TCR library protocol was used to attach unique molecular identifiers. These identifiers were attached to individual cDNA molecules. TCRdb itself ran the 5' RACE reads through MiXCR, one entry per CDR3 protein. The sample lists tens of thousands of distinct CDR3 sequences, approximately 10% seen once, with roughly 3% in the top ten. The origin of this receptor is an adult who was a healthcare worker with PCR-confirmed SARS-CoV-2 infection or an uninfected control (not recorded which). V and J are TRBV10-1 and TRBJ1-1; D perhaps matches TRBD1 (5 bases). The sequencing used whole blood, collected at baseline. The CDR3 here is CASSGGGPAFF. CDR3 coding DNA: TGCGCCAGCAGTGGTGGGGGACCGGCTTTCTTT.